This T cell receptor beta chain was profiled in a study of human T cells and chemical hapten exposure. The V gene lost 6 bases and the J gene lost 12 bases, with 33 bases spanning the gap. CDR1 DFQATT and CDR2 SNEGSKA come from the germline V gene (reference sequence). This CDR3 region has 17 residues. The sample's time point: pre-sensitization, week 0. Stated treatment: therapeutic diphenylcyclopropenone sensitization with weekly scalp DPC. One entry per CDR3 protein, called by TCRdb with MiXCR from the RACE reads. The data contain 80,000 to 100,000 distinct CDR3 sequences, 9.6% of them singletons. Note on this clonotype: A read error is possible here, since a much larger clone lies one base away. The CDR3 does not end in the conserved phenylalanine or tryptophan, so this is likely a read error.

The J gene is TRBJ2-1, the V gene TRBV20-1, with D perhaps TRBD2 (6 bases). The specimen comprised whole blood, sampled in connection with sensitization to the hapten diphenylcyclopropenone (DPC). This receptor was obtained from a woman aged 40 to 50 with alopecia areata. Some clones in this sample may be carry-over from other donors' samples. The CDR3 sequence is CSADSLMGGDFWKGQFY. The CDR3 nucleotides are TGCAGTGCCGACTCGCTAATGGGCGGGGATTTTTGGAAGGGGCAGTTCTAC.